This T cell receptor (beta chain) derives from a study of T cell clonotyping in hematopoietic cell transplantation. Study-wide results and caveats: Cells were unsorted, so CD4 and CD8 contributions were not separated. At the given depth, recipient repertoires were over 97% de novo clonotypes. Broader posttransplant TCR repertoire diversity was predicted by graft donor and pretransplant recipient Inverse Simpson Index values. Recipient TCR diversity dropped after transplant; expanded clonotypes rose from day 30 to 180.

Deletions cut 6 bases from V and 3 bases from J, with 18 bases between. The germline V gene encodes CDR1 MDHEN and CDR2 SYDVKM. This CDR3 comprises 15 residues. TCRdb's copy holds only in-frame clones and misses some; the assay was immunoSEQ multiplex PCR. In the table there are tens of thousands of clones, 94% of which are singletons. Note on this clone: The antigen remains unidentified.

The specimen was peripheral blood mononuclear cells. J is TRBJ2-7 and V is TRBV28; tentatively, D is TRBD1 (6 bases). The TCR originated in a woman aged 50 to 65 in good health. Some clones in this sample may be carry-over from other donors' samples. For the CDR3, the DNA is TGTGCCAGCAGCCCTACAGGGACCCCTCACTACGAGCAGTACTTC. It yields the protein CASSPTGTPHYEQYF. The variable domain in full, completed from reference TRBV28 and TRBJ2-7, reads DVKVTQSSRYLVKRTGEKVFLECVQDMDHENMFWYRQDPGLGLRLIYFSYDVKMKEKGDIPEGYSVSREKKERFSLILESASTNQTSMYLCASSPTGTPHYEQYFGPGTRLTVT.